This TCR beta chain was obtained from a study of blood T cell repertoires in COVID-19. In the authors' workflow: Scientists estimated how many nucleated cells there were by amplifying reference gene primers. The data were produced by immunoSEQ multiplex PCR, yet TCRdb's version contains in-frame clones alone and is incomplete. D and trimming were read from the DNA, whereas the V and J calls and clone size are those reported in that table. Of about 210,000 clones listed, approximately 86% were seen once; the top ten hold 3% to 3.5%. This TCR derives from a man aged 55 to 70 with acute or convalescent COVID-19. Specimen: peripheral blood.

The CDR3 sequence is CSVEKGVQETQYF. The CDR3 region has the DNA TGCAGCGTTGAAAAAGGGGTCCAAGAGACCCAGTACTTC. The gene calls are TRBV29-1 and TRBJ2-5; weak D call: TRBD1 (5 bases). CDR1 and CDR2 from the germline V gene are SQVTM and ANQGSEA. V lost 2 bases to trimming and J lost 1 base, with 8 bases between them. The CDR3 covers 13 residues.